This is a list of T cell receptor beta chains from one sample in a study of molecular identifiers for immune sequencing clone quantification. TCRdb used MiXCR to reprocess the PCR reads, holding one entry per CDR3 protein. The data hold 460,000 or so distinct CDR3 sequences, with about 25% observed a single time. The specimen was naive CD8+ T cells from blood, with Jurkat cell RNA spiked in. These receptor sequences come from a human donor in good health. Some libraries in this study had Jurkat cell RNA spiked in. Each CDR3 is given with its conserved first and last residue. The D gene is left open where the match is weak. Size values are once, few and many counts, or a class for expanded clones, and some rows have none.

CDR3 protein: CARRGPGAFSNPPQPF
V gene: TRBV6-1
D gene: NA
clone size: NA
J gene: TRBJ1-5

CDR3 protein: CASGLTSGADTQYF
V gene: TRBV6-6
D gene: TRBD2
clone size: many
J gene: TRBJ2-3

CDR3 protein: CASSQVRGGPYYEQYF
V gene: TRBV4-3
D gene: NA
clone size: NA
J gene: TRBJ2-7

CDR3 protein: CASSLTTGGSYEQYF
V gene: TRBV27
D gene: TRBD1
clone size: few
J gene: TRBJ2-7

CDR3 protein: CASSQPRQVNEKLFF
V gene: TRBV4-1
D gene: NA
clone size: NA
J gene: TRBJ1-4

CDR3 protein: CASSHSPPGERGDRNIQYF
V gene: TRBV6-5
D gene: TRBD2
clone size: NA
J gene: TRBJ2-4

CDR3 protein: CASSPDGPGNTIYF
V gene: TRBV7-2
D gene: NA
clone size: many
J gene: TRBJ1-3

CDR3 protein: CASSGSGGAYNEQFF
V gene: TRBV7-2
D gene: TRBD2
clone size: NA
J gene: TRBJ2-1

CDR3 protein: CATSGRTGSNQPQHF
V gene: TRBV24-1
D gene: TRBD1
clone size: few
J gene: TRBJ1-5

CDR3 protein: CASSNFQLGSYEQYF
V gene: TRBV28
D gene: NA
clone size: NA
J gene: TRBJ2-7

CDR3 protein: CASSKTGVGNQPQHF
V gene: TRBV7-9
D gene: TRBD1
clone size: many
J gene: TRBJ1-5

CDR3 protein: CSVGWGGVQPQHF
V gene: TRBV29-1
D gene: NA
clone size: NA
J gene: TRBJ1-5

CDR3 protein: CSARDQHTPNTGELFF
V gene: TRBV20-1
D gene: NA
clone size: NA
J gene: TRBJ2-2

CDR3 protein: CASSSPYRDTGELFF
V gene: TRBV7-9
D gene: NA
clone size: NA
J gene: TRBJ2-2

CDR3 protein: CSAPGGGVSYNEQFF
V gene: TRBV20-1
D gene: NA
clone size: NA
J gene: TRBJ2-1

CDR3 protein: CASSNVGQYEQYF
V gene: TRBV2
D gene: TRBD1
clone size: many
J gene: TRBJ2-7

CDR3 protein: CASSVGLPYEQYF
V gene: TRBV7-6
D gene: NA
clone size: NA
J gene: TRBJ2-7

CDR3 protein: CASSSTRMTSGDTDTQYF
V gene: TRBV12-3/TRBV12-4
D gene: TRBD2
clone size: many
J gene: TRBJ2-3

CDR3 protein: CASGTGVSYEQYF
V gene: TRBV5-3
D gene: TRBD1
clone size: once
J gene: TRBJ2-7

CDR3 protein: CSVEPENTYEQYF
V gene: TRBV29-1
D gene: NA
clone size: many
J gene: TRBJ2-7

CDR3 protein: CSVGPRTGNSYEQYF
V gene: TRBV29-1
D gene: TRBD1
clone size: NA
J gene: TRBJ2-7

CDR3 protein: CATSEREDRGRRETQYF
V gene: TRBV24-1
D gene: TRBD1
clone size: NA
J gene: TRBJ2-5

CDR3 protein: CASSQLAGGTYEQHF
V gene: TRBV28
D gene: TRBD2
clone size: NA
J gene: TRBJ2-7

CDR3 protein: CASSVTGFTEAFF
V gene: TRBV5-1
D gene: TRBD1
clone size: NA
J gene: TRBJ1-1

CDR3 protein: CSVEQGYEQYF
V gene: TRBV29-1
D gene: NA
clone size: many
J gene: TRBJ2-7

CDR3 protein: CASSQDQDDGETQYF
V gene: TRBV4-3
D gene: NA
clone size: few
J gene: TRBJ2-5

CDR3 protein: CSAKDRVGEDTQYF
V gene: TRBV20-1
D gene: NA
clone size: NA
J gene: TRBJ2-3

CDR3 protein: CASGTTESYEQYF
V gene: TRBV12-5
D gene: NA
clone size: many
J gene: TRBJ2-7

CDR3 protein: CASSSEKGTGRYEQYF
V gene: TRBV9
D gene: TRBD1
clone size: NA
J gene: TRBJ2-7

CDR3 protein: CASSQEAGDSYGYTF
V gene: TRBV4-1
D gene: TRBD1
clone size: few
J gene: TRBJ1-2

CDR3 protein: CASSQDRTGPDTQYF
V gene: TRBV4-3
D gene: NA
clone size: NA
J gene: TRBJ2-3

CDR3 protein: CASSVMPGHLNTEAFF
V gene: TRBV4-1
D gene: NA
clone size: many
J gene: TRBJ1-1

CDR3 protein: CASSLGPGRSVNYGYTF
V gene: TRBV11-2
D gene: NA
clone size: NA
J gene: TRBJ1-2

CDR3 protein: CASSLALVSGFTEAFF
V gene: TRBV7-9
D gene: NA
clone size: many
J gene: TRBJ1-1

CDR3 protein: CSARQTSSYEQYF
V gene: TRBV20-1
D gene: NA
clone size: few
J gene: TRBJ2-7

CDR3 protein: CASTYGGGGDQPQHF
V gene: TRBV27
D gene: NA
clone size: NA
J gene: TRBJ1-5

CDR3 protein: CASSKGLAGGNYNEQFF
V gene: TRBV7-8
D gene: TRBD2
clone size: NA
J gene: TRBJ2-1

CDR3 protein: CASISNMNTEAFF
V gene: TRBV19
D gene: NA
clone size: few
J gene: TRBJ1-1

CDR3 protein: CASSSTGGMNTEAFF
V gene: TRBV11-2
D gene: NA
clone size: NA
J gene: TRBJ1-1

CDR3 protein: CASSGQGAFYEQYF
V gene: TRBV27
D gene: TRBD1
clone size: NA
J gene: TRBJ2-7

CDR3 protein: CASSSGQGAADTQYF
V gene: TRBV4-1
D gene: TRBD1
clone size: NA
J gene: TRBJ2-3

CDR3 protein: CASSVGGPGHLNTEAFF
V gene: TRBV9
D gene: NA
clone size: many
J gene: TRBJ1-1

CDR3 protein: CASSPVRGDRSTEACF
V gene: TRBV28
D gene: NA
clone size: NA
J gene: TRBJ1-1

CDR3 protein: CASSYLEGTDTQYF
V gene: TRBV6-5
D gene: NA
clone size: few
J gene: TRBJ2-3

CDR3 protein: CASSPGTGESYEQYF
V gene: TRBV28
D gene: TRBD1
clone size: few
J gene: TRBJ2-7

CDR3 protein: CASSLSQRPYNEQFF
V gene: TRBV27
D gene: NA
clone size: NA
J gene: TRBJ2-1

CDR3 protein: CASSWDRYNEQFF
V gene: TRBV6-5
D gene: TRBD1
clone size: many
J gene: TRBJ2-1

CDR3 protein: CASSQAHRVQETQYF
V gene: TRBV3-1
D gene: NA
clone size: NA
J gene: TRBJ2-5

CDR3 protein: CASAGVFGNTIYF
V gene: TRBV6-1
D gene: NA
clone size: few
J gene: TRBJ1-3

CDR3 protein: CASSEQGSGYYEQYF
V gene: TRBV6-1
D gene: TRBD2
clone size: NA
J gene: TRBJ2-7

CDR3 protein: CASSSSGAITEAFF
V gene: TRBV7-9
D gene: NA
clone size: few
J gene: TRBJ1-1

CDR3 protein: CASSFGPINQPQHF
V gene: TRBV27
D gene: NA
clone size: many
J gene: TRBJ1-5

CDR3 protein: CSARPRALTDTQYF
V gene: TRBV20-1
D gene: NA
clone size: NA
J gene: TRBJ2-3

CDR3 protein: CASSPWTGGWDTEAFF
V gene: TRBV7-9
D gene: TRBD1
clone size: NA
J gene: TRBJ1-1

CDR3 protein: CASSPGLAGMDTEAFF
V gene: TRBV13
D gene: NA
clone size: NA
J gene: TRBJ1-1

CDR3 protein: CASRRTGVSLGAEAFF
V gene: TRBV7-8
D gene: TRBD1
clone size: NA
J gene: TRBJ1-1

CDR3 protein: CASSSDGANTGELFF
V gene: TRBV7-9
D gene: NA
clone size: many
J gene: TRBJ2-2

CDR3 protein: CASSSDRGPGYGYTF
V gene: TRBV28
D gene: TRBD1
clone size: many
J gene: TRBJ1-2

CDR3 protein: CASSELSDEQYF
V gene: TRBV6-1
D gene: NA
clone size: many
J gene: TRBJ2-7

CDR3 protein: CASSQDSDPPRPGPLYRVNEQFF
V gene: TRBV3-1
D gene: NA
clone size: NA
J gene: TRBJ2-1